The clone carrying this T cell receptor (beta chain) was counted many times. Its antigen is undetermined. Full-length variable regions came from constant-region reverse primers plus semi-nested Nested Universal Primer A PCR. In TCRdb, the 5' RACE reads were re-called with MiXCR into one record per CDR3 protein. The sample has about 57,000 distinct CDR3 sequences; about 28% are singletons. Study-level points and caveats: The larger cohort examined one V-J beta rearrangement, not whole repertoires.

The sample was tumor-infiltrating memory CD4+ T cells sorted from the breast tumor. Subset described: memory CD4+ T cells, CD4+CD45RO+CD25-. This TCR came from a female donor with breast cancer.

The CDR3, as DNA: TGTGCCAGCAGCTTAAAGGAGACCCAGTACTTC. It yields the protein CASSLKETQYF. The V and J genes are TRBV7-9 and TRBJ2-5; D not resolved. CDR3 size: 11 residues. Looked up from germline, CDR1 is SEHNR and CDR2 is FQNEAQ (reference sequence). Deletions cut 2 bases from V and 5 bases from J, with 3 bases between.